The sequence of this TCR beta chain was determined in a study of OX40 agonist ivuxolimab in advanced cancers. At the level of the study: The dose of intravenous ivuxolimab that patients received every 2 weeks ranged from 0.01 to 10 mg/kg. The study, taken as a whole, reports: On average, a greater number of expanded clones characterised CD8+ T cells relative to CD4+. Low normalized T-cell clonal expansion also characterized some of the nonresponders.

The V gene lost 3 bases and the J gene lost 7 bases, with 17 bases spanning the gap. The CDR3 is made up of 14 amino acids. Germline CDR1 is SGHDT and CDR2 is YYEEEE. Method: immunoSEQ multiplex PCR; TCRdb's copy keeps in-frame clones and lacks some. The sample consists of under 85,000 clones, approximately 95% of them appearing once. On this clone itself: Its antigen remains unidentified.

This clonotype was sampled from an adult with an advanced solid tumor such as melanoma, head and neck, liver or kidney cancer. The genes are TRBV5-6 and TRBJ2-7; possibly TRBD2 for D (6 bases). The material was CD4+ or CD8+ T cells sorted from blood, obtained in a trial of the OX40 agonist ivuxolimab. CDR3 sequence (DNA): TGTGCCAGCAGCTGGGAGTTCGGGAGACAAGAGCAGTACTTC. Its translation: CASSWEFGRQEQYF.